These 19 T cell receptor beta chains were sequenced from one sample in a study of blood T cell repertoires in COVID-19. Sequencing was performed with immunoSEQ multiplex PCR; in TCRdb, only in-frame clones are kept and a portion is missing. The table has 130,000 or so clones, less than 90% seen once. Sequencing input: peripheral blood. Source of these receptors: a man younger than 45 with COVID-19, enrolled during active disease.

This clone was counted once. The chain is built from TRBV28 and TRBJ2-2; perhaps TRBD1 as D (5 bases). Germline lookup yields CDR1 MDHEN and CDR2 SYDVKM. The CDR3 extends over 13 amino acids. V was cut by 4 bases and J by 4 bases, with 7 bases left in between. CDR3 in DNA: TGTGCCAGCAGTTACAGGACCACCGGGGAGCTGTTTTTT. Translated, it gives CASSYRTTGELFF. The entire variable domain, with the rest obtained from reference TRBV28 and TRBJ2-2, is as follows: DVKVTQSSRYLVKRTGEKVFLECVQDMDHENMFWYRQDPGLGLRLIYFSYDVKMKEKGDIPEGYSVSREKKERFSLILESASTNQTSMYLCASSYRTTGELFFGEGSRLTVL.

The rearrangement links TRBV28 to TRBJ1-6; TRBD1 matches at 7 bases. The germline CDR1 and CDR2 sequences are MDHEN and SYDVKM. This CDR3 has 15 amino acids. Losses at the gene ends were 6 bases for V and 10 bases for J; bases not matched to a gene: 12. The CDR3 bases are TGTGCCAGCAGCAGAACAGCAGGGGGTGGGTCACCCCTCCACTTT. Amino acids: CASSRTAGGGSPLHF.

The V and J genes are TRBV5-6 and TRBJ2-1; 7 nucleotides align to TRBD2. Germline CDR1 is SGHDT and CDR2 is YYEEEE. The V segment lost 4 bases and the J segment 0 bases; nucleotides outside the gene matches: 7. This CDR3 comprises 16 residues. DNA of the CDR3: TGTGCCAGCAGCCCACTAGCGTCGAGCTCCTACAATGAGCAGTTCTTC. Translated, it gives CASSPLASSSYNEQFF.

This clone was counted once. The chain combines TRBV15 with TRBJ2-7, with TRBD2 as a possible D gene (7 bases). The CDR3 is 15 residues long. The V gene lost 0 bases and the J gene lost 6 bases, with 15 bases spanning the gap. Per germline, CDR1 LNHNV and CDR2 YYDKDF (reference sequence). In DNA, the CDR3 is TGTGCCACCAGCAGAGATAGGGGGAGGGCCCGCGAGCAGTACTTC. Amino acids: CATSRDRGRAREQYF.

The chain combines TRBV30 with TRBJ1-1, with TRBD1 as a possible D gene (6 bases). The V end was cut by 3 bases, the J end by 3 bases, with 17 bases between. The germline V gene encodes CDR1 GTSNPN and CDR2 SVGIG (reference sequence). The CDR3 loop spans 15 amino acids. For the CDR3, the DNA is TGTGCCTGGAGCTTTCAAGGGGGAAAGGACACTGAAGCTTTCTTT. This sequence encodes CAWSFQGGKDTEAFF. Supplemented by reference TRBV30 and TRBJ1-1, the full variable domain reads SQTIHQWPATLVQPVGSPLSLECTVEGTSNPNLYWYRQAAGRGLQLLFYSVGIGQISSEVPQNLSASRPQDRQFILSSKKLLLSDSGFYLCAWSFQGGKDTEAFFGQGTRLTVV.

The chain carries TRBV6-5 and TRBJ1-1; D unresolved. This CDR3 has 15 amino acids. V dropped 2 bases and J dropped 0 bases, with 10 bases sitting between them. CDR1 and CDR2 (germline): MNHEY, SVGAGI. CDR3 sequence (DNA): TGTGCCAGCAGTTACCAGCGGGTCCTGAACACTGAAGCTTTCTTT. Protein product: CASSYQRVLNTEAFF.

The gene calls are TRBV10-3 and TRBJ1-5; 12 bases are a match to TRBD1. The junction had 6 bases not matched to a gene; V was cut back by 3 bases and J by 6 bases. The CDR3 spans 16 residues. Germline assignment: CDR1 ENHRY and CDR2 SYGVKD. CDR3 protein: CAISETGTGGSQPQHF. In DNA form, the CDR3 reads TGTGCCATCAGTGAAACAGGGACAGGGGGCAGTCAGCCCCAGCATTTT.

V gene TRBV3-1 (or the pseudogene TRBV3-2) combines with J gene TRBJ2-7; the D is unclear. The CDR3 consists of 16 residues. V lost 10 bases and J 2 bases, leaving 24 bases between the germline ends. Germline CDR1 LGHDT, CDR2 YNNKEL (reference sequence). The CDR3, as DNA: TGTGCCACCCCCTTGAGAGAGTGCAGGCCCGCCTACGAGCAGTACTTC. This translates into CATPLRECRPAYEQYF.

This clone was detected once. The chain carries TRBV15 and TRBJ2-5; no clear D gene. V lost 5 bases and J lost 4, with 29 bases in between. CDR3 length: 19 residues. Germline CDR1 and CDR2: LNHNV and YYDKDF (reference sequence). CDR3 DNA: TGTGCCACCAGCGGTAGTACCTTAATGGGCAGAGCTGGTCCAGAGACCCAGTACTTC. Protein: CATSGSTLMGRAGPETQYF.

The chain links TRBV9 to TRBJ2-7, with D possibly being TRBD1 (7 bases). CDR3 length: 15 amino acids. Germline CDR1 reads SGDLS; CDR2 reads YYNGEE. The V gene lost 1 base and the J gene lost 6 bases, with 17 bases spanning the gap. As DNA, the CDR3 is TGTGCCAGCAGCGTATGGGAGGACAGGTGGTCCGAGCAGTACTTC. Translated, it gives CASSVWEDRWSEQYF.

The rearrangement joins TRBV5-4 to TRBJ1-2; D might be TRBD1 (5 bases). CDR1 and CDR2 from the germline V gene are SGHNT and YYREEE (reference sequence). V shed 3 bases and J shed 2 bases, with 11 bases lying between them. CDR3 length equals 14 residues. CDR3 sequence (DNA): TGTGCCAGCAGCTCGGGACTTTCCAACTATGGCTACACCTTC. Encoded protein: CASSSGLSNYGYTF.

This chain joins TRBV10-3 and TRBJ2-5, with 9 nucleotides matching TRBD1. The CDR3 is 15 residues long. The germline V gene encodes CDR1 ENHRY and CDR2 SYGVKD. The trim removed 4 bases at V and 2 bases at J, leaving 5 bases unmatched. CDR3 in amino acids: CAISGTGTGQETQYF. The CDR3 region has the DNA TGTGCCATCAGTGGGACCGGGACAGGGCAAGAGACCCAGTACTTC.

The rearrangement links TRBV5-4 to TRBJ1-2, with 7 nucleotides matching TRBD1. The V gene's germline CDR1 is SGHNT and CDR2 YYREEE (reference sequence). This CDR3 contains 15 residues. Losses at the gene ends were 1 base for V and 4 bases for J; bases not matched to a gene: 7. CDR3 sequence: CASSLNPQGGYGYTF. CDR3 bases: TGTGCCAGCAGCTTGAACCCGCAGGGGGGCTATGGCTACACCTTC.

The chain has TRBV18 and TRBJ1-5; D may be TRBD1 (5 bases). Trimming pared 1 base from V and 3 bases from J, leaving 7 bases between. CDR1 is KGHSH, CDR2 LQKENI, per germline. The CDR3 runs 14 residues. CDR3 protein: CASSPQGSNQPQHF. The CDR3 DNA is TGTGCCAGCTCACCACAGGGGTCCAATCAGCCCCAGCATTTT.

The genes are TRBV11-2 and TRBJ1-1; the D gene is possibly TRBD1 (6 bases). Germline CDR1 reads SGHAT; CDR2 reads FQNNGV. The CDR3 consists of 20 residues. Trimming removed 0 bases from V and 4 bases from J, with 27 bases in between. The chain's CDR3 is CASSLETLIYGGLVSTEAFF. The DNA of the CDR3 is TGTGCCAGCAGCTTAGAAACGTTAATCTACGGGGGGCTTGTTTCCACTGAAGCTTTCTTT.

The J gene is TRBJ1-1, the V gene TRBV2, with D perhaps matching TRBD1 (6 bases). CDR1 is SNHLY and CDR2 is FYNNEI in the germline V gene. The length of the CDR3 is 15 residues. Trimming cost V 3 bases and J 5 bases, with 16 bases left between them. The CDR3 region is CASSDEGGIGTEAFF. The CDR3 coding sequence is TGTGCCAGCAGTGACGAGGGGGGGATTGGGACTGAAGCTTTCTTT.

V is TRBV11-2 and J is TRBJ1-2; 9 bases are a match to TRBD1. Trimming cost V 1 base and J 0 bases; bases outside gene matches: 6. The CDR3 has 17 residues. The V gene's germline CDR1 is SGHAT and CDR2 FQNNGV. CDR3 bases: TGTGCCAGCAGCTTAGTCCGGGACAGGGACACTAACTATGGCTACACCTTC. It codes for CASSLVRDRDTNYGYTF.

The J gene is TRBJ1-1, the V gene TRBV19; D uncertain. From germline, CDR1 is LNHDA and CDR2 SQIVND (reference sequence). The ends were cut back, 7 bases at V and 11 bases at J, with 17 bases in the middle. CDR3 length equals 12 residues. The CDR3 DNA reads TGTGCCAGTATCGGAGGGAGGGCAGAGGCTTTCTTT. As protein: CASIGGRAEAFF.

This sequence joins TRBV19 and TRBJ2-2, with 11 nucleotides matching TRBD2. CDR3 length: 15 amino acids. V trimming: 7 bases; J trimming: 8 bases; junction bases outside the gene matches: 9. The germline V gene has CDR1 LNHDA and CDR2 SQIVND (reference sequence). CDR3 protein: CASIETSGIDGELFF. CDR3 sequence (DNA): TGTGCCAGTATCGAGACTAGCGGGATAGATGGGGAGCTGTTTTTT.